These 21 T cell receptor beta chains were sequenced from one sample in a study of blood T cell repertoires in COVID-19. The data were produced by immunoSEQ multiplex PCR, yet TCRdb's version contains in-frame clones alone and is incomplete. This table has nearly 50,000 clones, approximately 85% appearing once. The sample taken for sequencing was peripheral blood. The source is a human donor in a cohort sampled during active COVID-19.

This clone came up once. The rearrangement uses TRBV12-3 or TRBV12-4 and TRBJ2-1; D unclear. The V end was cut by 6 bases, the J end by 10 bases, with 10 bases between. The CDR3 runs to 11 residues. CDR3 region: CASRQESEQFF. CDR3 nucleotides: TGTGCCAGCAGACAAGAATCCGAGCAGTTCTTC.

The CDR3 loop is CSVQARGNTEAFF. The CDR3 coding sequence is TGCAGCGTTCAGGCCAGGGGGAACACTGAAGCTTTCTTT. The rearrangement links TRBV29-1 to TRBJ1-1, with D perhaps TRBD1 (6 bases). Deletions cut 5 bases from V and 1 base from J, with 11 bases between. Germline V gene lookup returns CDR1 SQVTM and CDR2 ANQGSEA. The CDR3 is 13 amino acids.

The chain is built from TRBV2 and TRBJ1-3; weak D call: TRBD1 (5 bases). The CDR3 runs to 18 residues. Germline V gene lookup returns CDR1 SNHLY and CDR2 FYNNEI. Trimming removed 2 bases from V and 5 bases from J, with 22 bases in between. CDR3 region: CASSEFGARGEGRNTIYF. CDR3 in DNA: TGTGCCAGCAGTGAATTCGGCGCTAGGGGCGAAGGCAGAAACACCATATATTTT. Full variable domain (missing parts from reference TRBV2 and TRBJ1-3): EPEVTQTPSHQVTQMGQEVILRCVPISNHLYFYWYRQILGQKVEFLVSFYNNEISEKSEIFDDQFSVERPDGSNFTLKIRSTKLEDSAMYFCASSEFGARGEGRNTIYFGEGSWLTVV.

This chain connects TRBV12-5 to TRBJ2-3; 7 bases fit TRBD1. CDR3 length: 17 residues. Trimming took 6 bases from V and 3 from J; bases not matched to a gene: 15. The V gene's germline CDR1 is LGHNT and CDR2 FRNRAP. This chain's CDR3 is CASGPRPTGRGTDTQYF. The CDR3 DNA reads TGTGCTAGTGGCCCACGACCGACAGGGAGAGGTACAGATACGCAGTATTTT.

The sample holds a few counts of this clone. CDR3 region: CASSEGTGFAQPQHF. In DNA form, the CDR3 reads TGTGCCAGCAGTGAAGGGACAGGGTTTGCCCAGCCCCAGCATTTT. The rearrangement uses TRBV2 and TRBJ1-5; 8 nucleotides line up with TRBD1. J gave up 7 bases and V 1 base, and 6 bases lay outside the gene matches. CDR3 size: 15 residues. CDR1 is SNHLY and CDR2 is FYNNEI in the germline V gene.

The V call is TRBV3-1 (or the pseudogene TRBV3-2), the J call TRBJ1-1; D possibly corresponds to TRBD1 (5 bases). From germline, CDR1 is LGHDT and CDR2 YNNKEL (reference sequence). The CDR3 runs to 16 residues. The ends were cut back, 4 bases at V and 4 bases at J, with 19 bases in the middle. CDR3 sequence reads: CASSPSASREVTEAFF. The CDR3 DNA is TGTGCCAGCAGCCCCTCGGCCTCCAGGGAGGTCACTGAAGCTTTCTTT.

The CDR3 DNA reads TGTGCCAGCAGCCAAGTTAGATTGAGCGGGGAGCTGTTTTTT. Translated: CASSQVRLSGELFF. This rearrangement joins TRBV3-1 (or the pseudogene TRBV3-2) to TRBJ2-2; D is unclear. This CDR3 comprises 14 residues. The V and J ends lost 1 base and 7 bases respectively, with 10 bases between them. Germline V gene lookup returns CDR1 LGHDT and CDR2 YNNKEL (reference sequence).

The chain is built from TRBV5-1 and TRBJ1-1, with D tentatively TRBD1 (5 bases). Germline lookup yields CDR1 SGHRS and CDR2 YFSETQ. Trimming took off 0 bases at V and 0 bases at J, with 12 bases between the two ends. The CDR3 is 16 amino acids. CDR3 sequence reads: CASSLADTGMNTEAFF. The CDR3 bases are TGCGCCAGCAGCTTGGCGGACACCGGAATGAACACTGAAGCTTTCTTT.

The chain joins TRBV5-8 to TRBJ2-1; D possibly corresponds to TRBD1 (7 bases). V lost 4 bases to trimming and J lost 6 bases, with 20 bases between them. Germline V gene data show CDR1 as SGHTS and CDR2 as YDEGEE. This CDR3 has 16 amino acids. The CDR3 is CASSGGTVMSVNEQFF. The CDR3, as DNA: TGTGCCAGCAGCGGCGGGACAGTCATGTCGGTCAATGAGCAGTTCTTC. The full variable domain, in which reference TRBV5-8 and TRBJ2-1 provide the parts outside the CDR3, is EAGVTQSPTHLIKTRGQQATLRCSPISGHTSVYWYQQALGLGLQFLLWYDEGEERNRGNFPPRFSGRQFPNYSSELNVNALELEDSALYLCASSGGTVMSVNEQFFGPGTRLTVL.

In nucleotides, the CDR3 is TGTGCCAGCTCAAGCCGACAGGGGGCAAACACTGAAGCTTTCTTT. It encodes CASSSRQGANTEAFF. The chain carries TRBV18 and TRBJ1-1; 10 nucleotides align to TRBD1. V lost 5 bases to trimming and J lost 2 bases; unmatched junction nucleotides: 5. Germline V lookup: CDR1 KGHSH, CDR2 LQKENI. The CDR3 has 15 residues.

This chain joins TRBV5-1 and TRBJ2-1; 8 bases are a match to TRBD2. V was pared by 4 bases and J by 5 bases, with 11 bases of the junction left unmatched. The CDR3 spans 16 residues. Germline loops: CDR1 SGHRS, CDR2 YFSETQ. The CDR3 loop reads CASSRGPGLGDNEQFF. DNA of the CDR3: TGCGCCAGCAGCAGAGGACCGGGACTAGGGGACAATGAGCAGTTCTTC.

DNA of the CDR3: TGTGCCAGCAGTTCCGGACACCTCCTTGTGGGGACCCAGTACTTC. Protein: CASSSGHLLVGTQYF. This chain uses TRBV28 with TRBJ2-5; D is perhaps TRBD1 (5 bases). Looked up from germline, CDR1 is MDHEN and CDR2 is SYDVKM. This CDR3 has 15 residues. Trimming pared 4 bases from V and 7 bases from J, leaving 19 bases between.

The chain has TRBV18 and TRBJ1-1; TRBD1 agrees at 7 bases. CDR1 is KGHSH and CDR2 is LQKENI in the germline V gene. Losses at the gene ends were 4 bases for V and 4 bases for J; bases not matched to a gene: 6. CDR3 length: 14 amino acids. CDR3 DNA: TGTGCCAGCTCACACGACAGGGCAGTCACTGAAGCTTTCTTT. Its translation is CASSHDRAVTEAFF.

This chain connects TRBV28 to TRBJ1-3, with a weak D call TRBD1 (6 bases). The CDR3 runs to 15 residues. Germline CDR1 is MDHEN and CDR2 is SYDVKM. V was trimmed by 2 bases and J by 4 bases, leaving 12 bases between them. The CDR3 DNA reads TGTGCCAGCAGTTTACCCGGGACAAAAGGAAACACCATATATTTT. It translates to CASSLPGTKGNTIYF. Supplemented by reference TRBV28 and TRBJ1-3, the full variable domain reads DVKVTQSSRYLVKRTGEKVFLECVQDMDHENMFWYRQDPGLGLRLIYFSYDVKMKEKGDIPEGYSVSREKKERFSLILESASTNQTSMYLCASSLPGTKGNTIYFGEGSWLTVV.

V is TRBV7-2 and J is TRBJ2-7, with 7 bases matching TRBD2. Germline V gene lookup returns CDR1 SGHTA and CDR2 FQGNSA. The CDR3 length is 14 residues. Losses at the gene ends were 4 bases for V and 3 bases for J; bases not matched to a gene: 6. The CDR3 spells CASSSHGGNYEQYF. The CDR3 coding sequence is TGTGCCAGCAGCTCCCACGGGGGGAACTACGAGCAGTACTTC. Variable domain in full (rest from reference TRBV7-2 and TRBJ2-7): GAGVSQSPSNKVTEKGKDVELRCDPISGHTALYWYRQSLGQGLEFLIYFQGNSAPDKSGLPSDRFSAERTGGSVSTLTIQRTQQEDSAVYLCASSSHGGNYEQYFGPGTRLTVT.

The chain has TRBV3-1 (or the pseudogene TRBV3-2) and TRBJ1-1, with 7 bases fitting TRBD1. Germline CDR1 and CDR2: LGHDT and YNNKEL (reference sequence). V gave up 3 bases and J gave up 1 base; unmatched junction bases: 5. The CDR3 has 15 residues. The chain's CDR3 is CASSHVDRENTEAFF. The CDR3, as DNA: TGTGCCAGCAGCCACGTAGACAGGGAGAACACTGAAGCTTTCTTT.

The chain uses TRBV7-2 and TRBJ1-5; weak D call: TRBD1 (5 bases). This CDR3 spans 15 amino acids. Trimming took off 5 bases at V and 6 bases at J, with 17 bases between the two ends. Germline V gene data show CDR1 as SGHTA and CDR2 as FQGNSA. The CDR3 DNA is TGTGCCAGCAGCCCACGGGGGGGTTCATCTCAGCCCCAGCATTTT. This encodes CASSPRGGSSQPQHF.

There are a few counts of this clone. The rearrangement links TRBV11-1 to TRBJ2-1; 7 bases are shared with TRBD1. Germline assignment: CDR1 SGHAT and CDR2 FQDESV (reference sequence). This CDR3 has 16 amino acids. Germline trimming cut 2 bases from V and 2 bases from J; bases unmatched to any gene: 6. Written as DNA, the CDR3 is TGTGCCAGCAGCTTACTGCTCACAGGGGCCTACAATGAGCAGTTCTTC. This translates into CASSLLLTGAYNEQFF.

The rearrangement uses TRBV10-3 and TRBJ2-1; 14 bases match TRBD2. CDR3 size: 17 residues. V trimming: 5 bases; J trimming: 7 bases; junction bases outside the gene matches: 10. In germline, CDR1 is ENHRY, CDR2 SYGVKD. The CDR3 region has the DNA TGTGCCATCAGTAAACTTTTCGGGACTAGCGGGAGTAATGAGCAGTTCTTC. Translated: CAISKLFGTSGSNEQFF.

This clone was recorded only once. This rearrangement joins TRBV2 to TRBJ1-2, with a possible D match to TRBD1 (6 bases). CDR3 length equals 15 residues. The germline V gene has CDR1 SNHLY and CDR2 FYNNEI. Trimming took 5 bases from V and 6 from J, leaving 19 bases between them. Here the CDR3 DNA reads TGTGCCAGCAGTTTAGGGCGGGGGGCGAAAGATGGCTACACCTTC. Its translation: CASSLGRGAKDGYTF.

Only a few counts were recorded for this clone. The chain is built from TRBV13 and TRBJ1-3; no clear D. The CDR3 length is 15 residues. The V gene lost 1 base and the J gene lost 1 base, with 8 bases spanning the gap. CDR1 PRHDT and CDR2 FYEKMQ come from the germline V gene (reference sequence). This CDR3 is CASSLDGLSGNTIYF. In DNA, the CDR3 is TGTGCCAGCAGCTTAGATGGACTTTCTGGAAACACCATATATTTT.